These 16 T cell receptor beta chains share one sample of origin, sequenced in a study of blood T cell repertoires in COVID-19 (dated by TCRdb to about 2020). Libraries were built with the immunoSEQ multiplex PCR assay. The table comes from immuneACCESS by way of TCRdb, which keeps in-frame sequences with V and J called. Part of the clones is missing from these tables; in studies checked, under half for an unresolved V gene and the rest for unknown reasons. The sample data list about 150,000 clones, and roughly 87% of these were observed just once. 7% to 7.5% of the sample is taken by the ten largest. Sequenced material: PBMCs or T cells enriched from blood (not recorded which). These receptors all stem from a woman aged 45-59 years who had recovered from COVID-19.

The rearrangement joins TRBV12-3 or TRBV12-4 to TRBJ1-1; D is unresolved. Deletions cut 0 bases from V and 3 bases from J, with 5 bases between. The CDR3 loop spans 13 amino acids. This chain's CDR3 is CASSLASYTEAFF. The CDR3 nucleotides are TGTGCCAGCAGTTTAGCCAGTTACACTGAAGCTTTCTTT.

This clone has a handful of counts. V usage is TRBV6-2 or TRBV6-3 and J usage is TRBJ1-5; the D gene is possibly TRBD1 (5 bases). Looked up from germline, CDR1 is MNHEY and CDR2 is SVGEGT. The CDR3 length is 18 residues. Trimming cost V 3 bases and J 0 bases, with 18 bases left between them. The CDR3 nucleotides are TGTGCCAGCAGTTATAATTTACAGGAGCCCGTTAGCAATCAGCCCCAGCATTTT. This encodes CASSYNLQEPVSNQPQHF.

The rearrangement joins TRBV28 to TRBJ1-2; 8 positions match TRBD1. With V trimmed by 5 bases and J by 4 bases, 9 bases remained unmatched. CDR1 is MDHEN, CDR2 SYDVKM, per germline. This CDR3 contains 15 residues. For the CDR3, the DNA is TGTGCCAGCAGTCCCCCGGACAGGGCCCTCTATGGCTACACCTTC. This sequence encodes CASSPPDRALYGYTF.

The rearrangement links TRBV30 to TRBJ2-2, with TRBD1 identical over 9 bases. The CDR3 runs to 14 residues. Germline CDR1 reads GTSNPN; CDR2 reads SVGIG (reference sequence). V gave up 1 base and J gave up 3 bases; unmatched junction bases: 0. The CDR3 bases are TGTGCCTGGAGTGGACAGGGGGACACCGGGGAGCTGTTTTTT. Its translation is CAWSGQGDTGELFF. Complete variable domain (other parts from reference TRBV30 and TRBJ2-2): SQTIHQWPATLVQPVGSPLSLECTVEGTSNPNLYWYRQAAGRGLQLLFYSVGIGQISSEVPQNLSASRPQDRQFILSSKKLLLSDSGFYLCAWSGQGDTGELFFGEGSRLTVL.

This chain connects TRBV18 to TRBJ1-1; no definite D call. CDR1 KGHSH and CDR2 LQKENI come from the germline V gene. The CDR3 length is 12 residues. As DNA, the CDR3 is TGTGCGGGAGCAGGCGTGAACACTGAAGCTTTCTTT. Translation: CAGAGVNTEAFF.

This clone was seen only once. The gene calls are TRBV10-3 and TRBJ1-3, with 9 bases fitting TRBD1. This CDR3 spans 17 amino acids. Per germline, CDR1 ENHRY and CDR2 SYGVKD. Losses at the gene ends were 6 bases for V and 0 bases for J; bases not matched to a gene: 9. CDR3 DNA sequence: TGTGCCATCAGGGGCCCCACAGGGGGCAGCTCTGGAAACACCATATATTTT. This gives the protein CAIRGPTGGSSGNTIYF.

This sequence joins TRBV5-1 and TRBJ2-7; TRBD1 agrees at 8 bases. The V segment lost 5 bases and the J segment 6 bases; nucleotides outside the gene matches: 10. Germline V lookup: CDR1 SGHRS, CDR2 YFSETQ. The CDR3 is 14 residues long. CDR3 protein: CASSGGQGGSEQYF. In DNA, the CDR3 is TGCGCCAGCAGTGGTGGACAGGGTGGGTCCGAGCAGTACTTC.

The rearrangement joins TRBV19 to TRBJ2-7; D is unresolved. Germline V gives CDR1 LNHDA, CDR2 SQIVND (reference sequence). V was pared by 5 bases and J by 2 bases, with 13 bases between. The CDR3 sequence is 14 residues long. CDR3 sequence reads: CASSANDGAYEQYF. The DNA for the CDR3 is TGTGCCAGTAGTGCCAATGACGGAGCCTACGAGCAGTACTTC.

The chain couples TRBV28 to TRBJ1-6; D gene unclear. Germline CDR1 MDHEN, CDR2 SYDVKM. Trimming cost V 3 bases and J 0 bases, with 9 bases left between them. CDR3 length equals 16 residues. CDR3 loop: CASSLFFSSYNSPLHF. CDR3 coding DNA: TGTGCCAGCAGTTTGTTCTTCAGCTCCTATAATTCACCCCTCCACTTT.

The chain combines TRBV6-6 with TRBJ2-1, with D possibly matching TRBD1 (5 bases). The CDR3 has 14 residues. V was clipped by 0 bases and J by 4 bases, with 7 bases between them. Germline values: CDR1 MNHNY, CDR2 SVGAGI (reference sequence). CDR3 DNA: TGTGCCAGCAGTTACTCGACAGCTTACAATGAGCAGTTCTTC. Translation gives CASSYSTAYNEQFF.

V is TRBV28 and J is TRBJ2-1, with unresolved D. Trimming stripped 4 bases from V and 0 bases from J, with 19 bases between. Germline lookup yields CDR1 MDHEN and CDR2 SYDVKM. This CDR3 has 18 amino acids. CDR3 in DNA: TGTGCCAGCAGTTCGATCCCCACTACCCTGAGCTCCTACAATGAGCAGTTCTTC. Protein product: CASSSIPTTLSSYNEQFF.

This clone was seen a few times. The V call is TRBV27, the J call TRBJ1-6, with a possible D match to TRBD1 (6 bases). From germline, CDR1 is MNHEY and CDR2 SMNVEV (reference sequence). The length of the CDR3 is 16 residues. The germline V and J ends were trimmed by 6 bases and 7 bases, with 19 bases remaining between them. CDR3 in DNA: TGTGCCAGCAGCTCTACGAATGACAGGCGGAATTCACCCCTCCACTTT. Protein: CASSSTNDRRNSPLHF.

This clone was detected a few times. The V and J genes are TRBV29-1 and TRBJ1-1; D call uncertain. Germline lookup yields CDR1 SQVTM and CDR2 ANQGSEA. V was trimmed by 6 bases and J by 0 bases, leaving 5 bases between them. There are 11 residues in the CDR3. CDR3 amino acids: CSVSLNTEAFF. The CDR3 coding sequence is TGCAGCGTCTCGTTGAACACTGAAGCTTTCTTT.

For the CDR3, the DNA is TGTGCCAGCAGCTTCCGGGACAGGGGGCTCGATGAGCAGTTCTTC. Translated, it gives CASSFRDRGLDEQFF. This sequence joins TRBV7-8 and TRBJ2-1, with 12 bases that match TRBD1. The CDR3 is 15 amino acids. V gave up 3 bases and J gave up 8 bases; unmatched junction bases: 5. Germline V gene lookup returns CDR1 SGHVS and CDR2 FQNEAQ.

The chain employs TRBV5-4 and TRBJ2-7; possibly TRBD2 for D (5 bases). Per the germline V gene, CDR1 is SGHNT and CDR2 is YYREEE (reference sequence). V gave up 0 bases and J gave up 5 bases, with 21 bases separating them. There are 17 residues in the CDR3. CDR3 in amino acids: CASSLARGGVTPHEQYF. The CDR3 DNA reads TGTGCCAGCAGCTTGGCCCGGGGTGGAGTTACCCCCCACGAGCAGTACTTC.

CDR3 residues: CASTLLAGFSGANVLTF. Here the CDR3 DNA reads TGTGCCAGCACCCTACTAGCGGGTTTCTCTGGGGCCAACGTCCTGACTTTC. J is TRBJ2-6 and V is TRBV5-6; 9 nucleotides align to TRBD2. CDR3 size: 17 residues. Germline values: CDR1 SGHDT, CDR2 YYEEEE. V lost 6 bases to trimming and J lost 0 bases; unmatched junction nucleotides: 7.